These 8 T cell receptor beta chains were sequenced from one sample in a study of shared clonotypes between healthy human individuals. Sequencing used immunoSEQ multiplex PCR; TCRdb keeps in-frame clones, though not all of them. In the table there are about 2 million clones, about 95% of which are singletons. Terminally differentiated effector memory CD45RA+ cells were excluded by CCR7 positive selection of CD45RO-negative cells. The sample comprised naive CD8+ T cells sorted from blood. All receptors derive from a man aged 18 to 35 in good health.

This clone was seen a few times. The chain recombines TRBV4-1 with TRBJ1-2; D is perhaps TRBD1 (5 bases). The CDR3 is 12 residues long. Germline V CDR1 and CDR2: MGHRA, YSYEKL. Trimming removed 8 bases from V and 5 bases from J, with 12 bases in between. The CDR3 region is CASGGGAYGYTF. CDR3 DNA sequence: TGCGCCAGCGGGGGAGGGGCTTATGGCTACACCTTC.

The V and J genes are TRBV19 and TRBJ1-2; D remains unclear. Germline-derived CDR1 and CDR2 are LNHDA and SQIVND (reference sequence). V gave up 0 bases and J gave up 4 bases, with 12 bases separating them. The CDR3 is 15 amino acids. In DNA, the CDR3 is TGTGCCAGTAGTATAGAACAGCGGAACATCTATGGCTACACCTTC. It translates to CASSIEQRNIYGYTF.

The chain uses TRBV7-8 and TRBJ2-1; 11 nucleotides agree with TRBD2. Germline loops: CDR1 SGHVS, CDR2 FQNEAQ. J was trimmed by 2 bases and V by 1 base; bases with no gene match: 10. This CDR3 spans 19 amino acids. CDR3 coding DNA: TGTGCCAGCAGCTTAGGGCTAGCGGGAGGTCCCCCCACCTACAATGAGCAGTTCTTC. This gives the protein CASSLGLAGGPPTYNEQFF. The complete variable domain, with remaining parts taken from reference TRBV7-8 and TRBJ2-1, reads GAGVSQSPRYKVAKRGQDVALRCDPISGHVSLFWYQQALGQGPEFLTYFQNEAQLDKSGLPSDRFFAERPEGSVSTLKIQRTQQEDSAVYLCASSLGLAGGPPTYNEQFFGPGTRLTVL.

This sequence joins TRBV4-1 and TRBJ1-1; a possible D gene is TRBD1 (6 bases). Between the trimmed V and J ends, which lost 0 bases and 0 bases, there was a span of 17 bases. This CDR3 is 18 amino acids long. Germline V CDR1 and CDR2: MGHRA, YSYEKL. CDR3 sequence: CASSQDPFPGAMNTEAFF. The DNA of the CDR3 is TGCGCCAGCAGCCAAGATCCTTTCCCGGGGGCGATGAACACTGAAGCTTTCTTT.

The V gene is TRBV7-8, the J gene TRBJ2-7, with 7 bases aligning to TRBD1. The CDR3 length is 15 residues. Germline V lookup: CDR1 SGHVS, CDR2 FQNEAQ. V lost 2 bases to trimming and J lost 3 bases; unmatched junction nucleotides: 7. The CDR3 sequence: CASSLPIQGDYEQYF. The DNA for the CDR3 is TGTGCCAGCAGCTTACCCATTCAGGGGGACTACGAGCAGTACTTC.

The chain couples TRBV30 to TRBJ2-7; D not resolved. This CDR3 comprises 17 residues. Germline assignment: CDR1 GTSNPN and CDR2 SVGIG (reference sequence). Between the trimmed V and J ends, which lost 7 bases and 1 base, there was a span of 26 bases. The CDR3 sequence is CAFSIPRTFPSSYEQYF. The CDR3 region has the DNA TGTGCCTTCAGCATACCGAGAACTTTCCCAAGTTCCTACGAGCAGTACTTC.

The chain uses TRBV14 and TRBJ2-7; a possible D gene is TRBD2 (5 bases). V was trimmed by 1 base and J by 6 bases, leaving 10 bases between them. CDR1 is SGHDN and CDR2 is FVKESK in the germline V gene. CDR3 length: 13 amino acids. CDR3 sequence: CASSQGTPLEQYF. CDR3 DNA sequence: TGTGCCAGCAGCCAAGGGACTCCTCTCGAGCAGTACTTC.

V gene TRBV18 combines with J gene TRBJ2-3; TRBD1 matches at 7 bases. The CDR3 has 16 residues. The V gene's germline CDR1 is KGHSH and CDR2 LQKENI. V lost 3 bases, J lost 0 bases, and 6 bases stayed unmatched. The CDR3 nucleotides read TGTGCCAGCTCACCGCCCGGACAGGCTAGCACAGATACGCAGTATTTT. It specifies CASSPPGQASTDTQYF. The entire variable domain, with the rest obtained from reference TRBV18 and TRBJ2-3, is as follows: NAGVMQNPRHLVRRRGQEARLRCSPMKGHSHVYWYRQLPEEGLKFMVYLQKENIIDESGMPKERFSAEFPKEGPSILRIQQVVRGDSAAYFCASSPPGQASTDTQYFGPGTRLTVL.